These 21 T cell receptor beta chains share one sample of origin, sequenced in a study of blood T cell repertoires in COVID-19. Here immunoSEQ multiplex PCR was the method, and the copy in TCRdb shows in-frame clones only, minus some. This sample carries about 350,000 clones, roughly nine tenths of them seen once, and the ten largest clones take 3% to 4.5%. The sample was peripheral blood. These receptors came from a woman aged 55-69 years with COVID-19, enrolled during active disease.

This chain uses TRBV19 with TRBJ2-7, with D possibly being TRBD1 (5 bases). Germline values: CDR1 LNHDA, CDR2 SQIVND (reference sequence). The CDR3 totals 13 residues. Trimming stripped 1 base from V and 4 bases from J, with 8 bases between. CDR3 in DNA: TGTGCCAGTAGTATAGTGGACAAGTACGAGCAGTACTTC. Protein product: CASSIVDKYEQYF.

The chain links TRBV5-4 to TRBJ2-5; TRBD2 aligns across 9 bases. This CDR3 is 15 amino acids long. Trimming cost V 0 bases and J 7 bases; bases outside gene matches: 7. CDR1 and CDR2 (germline): SGHNT, YYREEE (reference sequence). CDR3 sequence: CASSLVGGGAGTQYF. CDR3 bases: TGTGCCAGCAGCTTGGTTGGCGGGGGGGCGGGGACCCAGTACTTC. The variable domain in full, with the rest retrieved from reference TRBV5-4 and TRBJ2-5, is ETGVTQSPTHLIKTRGQQVTLRCSSQSGHNTVSWYQQALGQGPQFIFQYYREEENGRGNFPPRFSGLQFPNYSSELNVNALELDDSALYLCASSLVGGGAGTQYFGPGTRLLVL.

The CDR3 region is CASSVGTSGVETQYF. The CDR3 region has the DNA TGTGCCAGCAGCGTAGGGACTAGCGGGGTCGAGACCCAGTACTTC. The chain uses TRBV9 and TRBJ2-5; TRBD2 matches at 12 bases. The CDR3 runs 15 residues. With V trimmed by 0 bases and J by 5 bases, 2 bases remained unmatched. Germline V gives CDR1 SGDLS, CDR2 YYNGEE.

This clone was observed a single time. V and J are TRBV6-5 and TRBJ1-1; D possibly corresponds to TRBD1 (6 bases). The germline V and J ends were trimmed by 7 bases and 2 bases, with 11 bases remaining between them. The CDR3 is made up of 13 amino acids. Germline lookup yields CDR1 MNHEY and CDR2 SVGAGI. The CDR3 coding sequence is TGTGCCAGCACCGCCAGGGGCAACACTGAAGCTTTCTTT. Its protein is CASTARGNTEAFF.

V is TRBV5-1 and J is TRBJ2-2; TRBD2 agrees at 7 bases. Losses at the gene ends were 0 bases for V and 7 bases for J; bases not matched to a gene: 12. CDR3 length: 17 residues. Germline values: CDR1 SGHRS, CDR2 YFSETQ. CDR3 in DNA: TGCGCCAGCAGCTTGGAGGGACGAGTAGTAGCGGGCGGGGAGCTGTTTTTT. It specifies CASSLEGRVVAGGELFF.

This clone was counted a single time. The chain carries TRBV30 and TRBJ2-1; 9 bases are a match to TRBD1. The J segment lost 2 bases and the V segment lost 4 bases, leaving 3 bases of the junction unmatched. Germline CDR1 is GTSNPN and CDR2 is SVGIG (reference sequence). This CDR3 contains 14 residues. In nucleotides, the CDR3 is TGTGCCTGGAAGACAGGGGGGGCCTACAATGAGCAGTTCTTC. It yields the protein CAWKTGGAYNEQFF.

This chain joins TRBV13 and TRBJ2-7, with D possibly TRBD2 on 5 matching bases. Germline V gene lookup returns CDR1 PRHDT and CDR2 FYEKMQ (reference sequence). The CDR3 length is 15 residues. V dropped 0 bases and J dropped 0 bases, with 9 bases sitting between them. The CDR3 protein is CASSLGTTSSYEQYF. In DNA form, the CDR3 reads TGTGCCAGCAGCTTAGGGACTACGAGCTCCTACGAGCAGTACTTC.

The V gene is TRBV19, the J gene TRBJ1-1; D perhaps matches TRBD1 (5 bases). The CDR3 length is 15 residues. Germline V CDR1 and CDR2: LNHDA, SQIVND (reference sequence). V dropped 7 bases and J dropped 4 bases, with 19 bases sitting between them. The CDR3 DNA sequence: TGTGCCAGTATATATCGGGGGGGGTATGGCACTGAAGCTTTCTTT. Its protein product is CASIYRGGYGTEAFF.

This clone occurred once. V gene TRBV27 combines with J gene TRBJ1-1, with a weak D call TRBD1 (5 bases). Trimming cost V 4 bases and J 6 bases, with 21 bases left between them. The CDR3 contains 16 residues. Germline V gene sequence: CDR1 MNHEY, CDR2 SMNVEV (reference sequence). DNA of the CDR3: TGTGCCAGCAGTTCCCGGGCGGGACGGGTTCTTGCTGAAGCTTTCTTT. It codes for CASSSRAGRVLAEAFF.

This chain joins TRBV6-5 and TRBJ1-1, with TRBD1 matching over 7 bases. V lost 5 bases to trimming and J lost 7 bases; unmatched junction nucleotides: 7. The CDR3 length is 13 residues. The germline V gene has CDR1 MNHEY and CDR2 SVGAGI. CDR3 loop: CASSHRGQSEAFF. In DNA, the CDR3 is TGTGCCAGCAGTCACAGGGGCCAGAGTGAAGCTTTCTTT.

V usage is TRBV6-6 and J usage is TRBJ1-5; possibly TRBD1 for D (6 bases). Trimming took 5 bases from V and 2 from J, leaving 10 bases between them. The germline CDR1 and CDR2 sequences are MNHNY and SVGAGI (reference sequence). The CDR3 is 14 residues long. DNA of the CDR3: TGTGCCAGCAGTCTACGACAGGGCAATCAGCCCCAGCATTTT. Amino acid sequence: CASSLRQGNQPQHF.

Here the CDR3 DNA reads TGTGCCAGCAGCCAAGAGCTTGGCAGGGGGACTGGAAACACCATATATTTT. Protein product: CASSQELGRGTGNTIYF. This sequence joins TRBV3-1 (or the pseudogene TRBV3-2) and TRBJ1-3; TRBD1 aligns across 7 bases. The CDR3 extends over 17 amino acids. The germline gives CDR1 LGHDT, CDR2 YNNKEL (reference sequence). V dropped 0 bases and J dropped 2; count of bases not matched to a gene: 7.

This sequence joins TRBV7-9 and TRBJ1-1, with TRBD1 identical over 10 bases. The CDR3 runs 18 residues. Per the germline V gene, CDR1 is SEHNR and CDR2 is FQNEAQ (reference sequence). After removal of 2 bases from V and 4 bases from J, the junction contained 13 bases not matched to a gene. The DNA of the CDR3 is TGTGCCAGCAGCTTAATTAGAGGGACAGGGGCCACTAGCACTGAAGCTTTCTTT. Translated, it gives CASSLIRGTGATSTEAFF.

The chain is built from TRBV6-5 and TRBJ2-2; 9 bases map to TRBD1. The CDR3 runs to 16 residues. Looked up from germline, CDR1 is MNHEY and CDR2 is SVGAGI. V shed 4 bases and J 4 bases; nucleotides not matched to a gene: 7. CDR3 DNA: TGTGCCAGCAGTTCCGGGGGGACAGGGACCACCGGGGAGCTGTTTTTT. This encodes CASSSGGTGTTGELFF.

The genes are TRBV24-1 and TRBJ1-3; no definite D call. The length of the CDR3 is 18 residues. CDR1 KGHDR and CDR2 SFDVKD come from the germline V gene. V was pared by 6 bases and J by 0 bases, with 20 bases between. Written as DNA, the CDR3 is TGTGCCACCAGTCAAGGAACTTGGAGGCCTAGCTCTGGAAACACCATATATTTT. It codes for CATSQGTWRPSSGNTIYF.

V gene TRBV28 combines with J gene TRBJ1-5; tentative D call: TRBD1 (6 bases). The germline V gene has CDR1 MDHEN and CDR2 SYDVKM. There are 15 residues in the CDR3. Trimming shortened V by 3 bases and J by 2 bases, and 11 bases separated the two germline ends. The CDR3 protein is CASSFSGVGNQPQHF. CDR3 coding DNA: TGTGCCAGCAGTTTTTCAGGGGTTGGCAATCAGCCCCAGCATTTT.

The chain combines TRBV2 with TRBJ2-1; 8 positions match TRBD2. J gave up 1 base and V 2 bases, and 10 bases lay outside the gene matches. From germline, CDR1 is SNHLY and CDR2 FYNNEI. The CDR3 is 18 residues long. The CDR3 is CASSEPAGEVRSYNEQFF. As DNA, the CDR3 is TGTGCCAGCAGTGAACCAGCGGGGGAGGTTCGGTCCTACAATGAGCAGTTCTTC.

This chain joins TRBV19 and TRBJ2-3, with 12 bases aligning to TRBD2. Germline CDR1 reads LNHDA; CDR2 reads SQIVND (reference sequence). V shed 6 bases, J shed 7 bases, and the junction held 8 bases outside the gene matches. This CDR3 is 15 amino acids long. CDR3 nucleotide sequence: TGTGCCAGTAGCGGACTAGCGGGGAAACTATATACGCAGTATTTT. It yields the protein CASSGLAGKLYTQYF.

The gene calls are TRBV6-5 and TRBJ2-2; 9 positions match TRBD1. The germline gives CDR1 MNHEY, CDR2 SVGAGI. The ends lost 6 bases at V and 1 base at J; junction bases unmatched: 6. This CDR3 comprises 16 residues. CDR3 sequence (DNA): TGTGCCAGCAGGTACCCGACAGGGGGGAACACCGGGGAGCTGTTTTTT. Translating it yields CASRYPTGGNTGELFF.

V is TRBV5-1 and J is TRBJ2-5; the D gene is possibly TRBD2 (5 bases). The germline V gene encodes CDR1 SGHRS and CDR2 YFSETQ. V shed 2 bases and J shed 2 bases, with 10 bases lying between them. This CDR3 has 14 amino acids. In DNA, the CDR3 is TGCGCCAGCAGCTTAGGACTGGCACAAGAGACCCAGTACTTC. Translating gives CASSLGLAQETQYF.

The V call is TRBV7-8, the J call TRBJ2-7, with TRBD1 matching over 7 bases. Trimming at V came to 4 bases and at J to 2 bases, leaving 5 bases not matched to a gene. Per the germline V gene, CDR1 is SGHVS and CDR2 is FQNEAQ. This CDR3 region has 14 residues. DNA for the CDR3: TGTGCCAGCAGCTACCGACAGGGACCCTACGAGCAGTACTTC. It is translated as CASSYRQGPYEQYF.